This T cell receptor (beta chain) was profiled in a study of blood T cell repertoires in COVID-19. Looking at the study overall: PBMCs, B-cell-depleted T cells, or T cells were the source of the cDNA or gDNA that made up the material.

This clone was seen ten or more times. At one end the junction does not follow the germline gene, possibly because of a read error. Other DNA sequences in the sample encode the same CDR3. Data came from immunoSEQ multiplex PCR; TCRdb stores just in-frame clones and leaves some out. The sample includes about 210,000 clones, approximately 84% seen only once; the top ten take around 7.8%. This CDR3 is built from 17 residues. Looked up from germline, CDR1 is SSHAT and CDR2 is FNYEAQ (reference sequence). The sequence was collected from an elderly woman with COVID-19, enrolled during active disease. This chain connects TRBV7-7 to TRBJ1-3, with a possible D match to TRBD1 (5 bases). Sequenced: peripheral blood. CDR3 coding DNA: TGTGCTAGCAGCCCCTTAGCAGGGTCCTTCTCTGGAAACACCATATATTTT. Protein sequence: CASSPLAGSFSGNTIYF.